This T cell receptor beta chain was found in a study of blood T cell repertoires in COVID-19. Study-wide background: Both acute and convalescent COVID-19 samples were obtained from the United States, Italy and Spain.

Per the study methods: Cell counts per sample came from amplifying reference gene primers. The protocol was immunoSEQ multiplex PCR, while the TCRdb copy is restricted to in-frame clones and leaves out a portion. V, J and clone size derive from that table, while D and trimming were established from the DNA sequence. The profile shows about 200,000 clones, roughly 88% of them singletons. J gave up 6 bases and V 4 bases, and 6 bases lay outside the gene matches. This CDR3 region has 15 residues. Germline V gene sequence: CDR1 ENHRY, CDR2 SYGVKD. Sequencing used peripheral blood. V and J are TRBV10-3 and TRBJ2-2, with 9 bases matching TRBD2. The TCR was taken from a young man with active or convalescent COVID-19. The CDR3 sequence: CAISVSGSGSGELFF. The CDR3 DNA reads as TGTGCCATCAGTGTTAGCGGGAGTGGGTCCGGGGAGCTGTTTTTT.